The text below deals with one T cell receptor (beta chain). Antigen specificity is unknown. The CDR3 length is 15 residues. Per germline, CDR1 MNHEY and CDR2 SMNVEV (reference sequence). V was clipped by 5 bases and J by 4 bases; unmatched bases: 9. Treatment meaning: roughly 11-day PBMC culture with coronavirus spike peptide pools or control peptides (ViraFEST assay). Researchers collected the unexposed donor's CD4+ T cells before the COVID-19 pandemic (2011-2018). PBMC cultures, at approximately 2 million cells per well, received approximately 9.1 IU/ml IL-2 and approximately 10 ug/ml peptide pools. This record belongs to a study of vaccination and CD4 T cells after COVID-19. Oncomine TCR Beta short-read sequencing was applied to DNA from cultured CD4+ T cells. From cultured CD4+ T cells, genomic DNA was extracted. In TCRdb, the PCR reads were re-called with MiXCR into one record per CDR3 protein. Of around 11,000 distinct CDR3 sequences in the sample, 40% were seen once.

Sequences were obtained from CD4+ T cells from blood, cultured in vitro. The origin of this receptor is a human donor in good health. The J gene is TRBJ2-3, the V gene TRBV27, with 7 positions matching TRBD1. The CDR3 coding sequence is TGTGCCAGCAGTCTGCGAGGGGGCAGGCCAGATACGCAGTATTTT. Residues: CASSLRGGRPDTQYF.